These 9 T cell receptor beta chains were all obtained from the same sample, sequenced in a study of early T cells in non-severe SARS-CoV-2 infection (dated by TCRdb to the early 2020s). Library creation used 5' RACE. Sequenced using a NextSeq 500. TCRdb passed the public sequencing reads through fastp at Q25 and MiXCR, retaining productive beta sequences. One record per CDR3 amino acid sequence lists the most common genes and DNA. This sample has around 82,000 distinct CDR3 sequences in its table, and around 15% of those were observed once. The ten most abundant clones make up around 0.58% of the sample. Sample: whole blood. These TCRs come from an adult who was a healthcare worker with PCR-confirmed SARS-CoV-2 infection or an uninfected control (not recorded which).

This clonotype has only a few counts. This rearrangement joins TRBV7-2 to TRBJ2-2; D possibly corresponds to TRBD1 (6 bases). Germline-derived CDR1 and CDR2 are SGHTA and FQGNSA. The V and J ends lost 3 bases and 7 bases respectively, with 15 bases between them. CDR3 size: 15 residues. The CDR3 bases are TGTGCCAGCAGCTTCGTCCAGGGGCTAGTCGGGGAGCTGTTTTTT. Translated: CASSFVQGLVGELFF.

The chain combines TRBV6-1 with TRBJ1-5, with a weak D call TRBD1 (6 bases). The CDR3 has 14 amino acids. The germline gives CDR1 MNHNS, CDR2 SASEGT. The germline V and J ends were trimmed by 5 bases and 4 bases, with 12 bases remaining between them. In DNA form, the CDR3 reads TGTGCCAGCAGTTTACAGGGTCAGAATCAGCCCCAGCATTTT. Translation: CASSLQGQNQPQHF.

Only a few counts were recorded for this clonotype. The gene calls are TRBV7-3 and TRBJ1-1; no definite D call. The CDR3 runs 13 residues. Between the trimmed V and J ends, which lost 1 base and 5 bases, there was a span of 8 bases. Germline V lookup: CDR1 SGHTA, CDR2 FQGTGA. The DNA of the CDR3 is TGTGCCAGCAGCTTAAATTTAGGTACTGAAGCTTTCTTT. Its protein product is CASSLNLGTEAFF.

This chain connects TRBV11-2 to TRBJ2-5; 7 nucleotides match TRBD2. CDR1 is SGHAT and CDR2 is FQNNGV in the germline V gene. V dropped 2 bases and J dropped 2; count of bases not matched to a gene: 2. This CDR3 comprises 14 residues. DNA for the CDR3: TGTGCCAGCAGCTTATTTAGCGGGCAAGAGACCCAGTACTTC. This encodes CASSLFSGQETQYF. The variable domain in full, completed from reference TRBV11-2 and TRBJ2-5, reads EAGVAQSPRYKIIEKRQSVAFWCNPISGHATLYWYQQILGQGPKLLIQFQNNGVVDDSQLPKDRFSAERLKGVDSTLKIQPAKLEDSAVYLCASSLFSGQETQYFGPGTRLLVL.

The V and J genes are TRBV6-2 or TRBV6-3 and TRBJ2-2, with D perhaps given as TRBD1 or TRBD2 (5 bases each). The CDR3 extends over 13 amino acids. Germline CDR1 and CDR2: MNHEY and SVGEGT. Trimming removed 8 bases from V and 4 bases from J, with 11 bases in between. The CDR3 region is CASRGPVTGELFF. DNA of the CDR3: TGTGCCAGCCGGGGACCTGTCACCGGGGAGCTGTTTTTT.

This clonotype has a handful of counts. The chain is built from TRBV20-1 and TRBJ2-3, with 11 positions matching TRBD2. Unmatched junction bases numbered 10, after V lost 0 bases and J lost 5 bases. In germline, CDR1 is DFQATT, CDR2 SNEGSKA (reference sequence). The CDR3 extends over 17 amino acids. CDR3 amino acids: CSARDRLISGGGDTQYF. DNA of the CDR3: TGCAGTGCTAGAGATCGCCTTATTAGCGGGGGGGGAGATACGCAGTATTTT.

In regard to this clonotype: This may be a read error, as it is one base from a much larger clone. This sequence joins TRBV20-1 and TRBJ2-1; 7 positions match TRBD1. CDR1 DFQATT and CDR2 SNEGSKA come from the germline V gene (reference sequence). The CDR3 is 15 residues long. The chain's CDR3 is CSARDTGASYNERFF. CDR3 in DNA: TGCAGTGCTAGAGATACAGGGGCCTCCTACAATGAGCGGTTCTTC.

This clonotype has more than one count but fewer than ten. The chain employs TRBV19 and TRBJ1-4, with a possible D match to TRBD1 (5 bases). Between the trimmed V and J ends, which lost 8 bases and 5 bases, there was a span of 15 bases. This CDR3 is 14 amino acids long. Germline CDR1 reads LNHDA; CDR2 reads SQIVND (reference sequence). CDR3 residues: CASHTGTRNEKLFF. For the CDR3, the DNA is TGTGCCAGTCACACCGGGACCCGGAATGAAAAACTGTTTTTT.

The table lists this clonotype with many counts. V usage is TRBV29-1 and J usage is TRBJ1-1; perhaps TRBD1 as D (5 bases). V was cut by 7 bases and J by 3 bases, with 15 bases left in between. Germline V lookup: CDR1 SQVTM, CDR2 ANQGSEA. The CDR3 has 13 amino acids. This CDR3 reads CSASSAGDTEAFF. The CDR3 nucleotides are TGCAGCGCCTCAAGCGCGGGGGACACTGAAGCTTTCTTT.